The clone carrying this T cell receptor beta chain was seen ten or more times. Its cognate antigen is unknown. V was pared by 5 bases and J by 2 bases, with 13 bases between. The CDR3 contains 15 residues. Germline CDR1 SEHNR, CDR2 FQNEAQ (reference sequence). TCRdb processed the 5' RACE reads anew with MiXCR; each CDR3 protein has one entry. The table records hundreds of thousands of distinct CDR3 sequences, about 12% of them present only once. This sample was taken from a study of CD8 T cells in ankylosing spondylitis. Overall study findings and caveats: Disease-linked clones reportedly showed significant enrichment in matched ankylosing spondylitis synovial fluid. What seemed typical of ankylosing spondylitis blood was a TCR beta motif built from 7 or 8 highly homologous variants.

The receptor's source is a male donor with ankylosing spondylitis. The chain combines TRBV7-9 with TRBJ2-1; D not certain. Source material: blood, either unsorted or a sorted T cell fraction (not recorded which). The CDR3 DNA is TGTGCCAGCAGCGACCCGACGGCCGCCTACAATGAGCAGTTCTTC. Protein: CASSDPTAAYNEQFF.